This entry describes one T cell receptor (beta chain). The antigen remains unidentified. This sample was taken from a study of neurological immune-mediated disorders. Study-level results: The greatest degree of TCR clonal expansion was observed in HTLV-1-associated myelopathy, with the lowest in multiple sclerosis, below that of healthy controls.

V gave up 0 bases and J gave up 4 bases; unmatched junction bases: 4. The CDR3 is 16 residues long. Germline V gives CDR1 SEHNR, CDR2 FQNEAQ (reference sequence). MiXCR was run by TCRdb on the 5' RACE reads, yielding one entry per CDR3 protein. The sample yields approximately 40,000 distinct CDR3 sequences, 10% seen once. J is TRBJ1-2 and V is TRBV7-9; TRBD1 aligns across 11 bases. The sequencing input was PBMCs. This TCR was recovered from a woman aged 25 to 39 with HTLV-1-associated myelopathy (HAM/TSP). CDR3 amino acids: CASSLATGTGGYGYTF. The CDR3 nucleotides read TGTGCCAGCAGCTTAGCCACCGGGACAGGGGGCTATGGCTACACCTTC.